A single sample gave rise to the 26 T cell receptor beta chains below, sequenced in a study of beta chain features in type 1 diabetes. Expressed TCRB transcripts were sequenced after all isolated RNA was converted to cDNA. The table came from immunoSEQ multiplex PCR; TCRdb's copy has only in-frame clones and leaves some out. The table lists 200,000 to 250,000 clones, about 26% of them singletons. The sample taken for sequencing was central memory CD4+ T cells from blood. These receptors originate from a man aged 30-40 years in good health.

This chain connects TRBV29-1 to TRBJ1-3; D remains unclear. The CDR3 consists of 11 residues. Germline CDR1 and CDR2: SQVTM and ANQGSEA. V was clipped by 6 bases and J by 8 bases, with 11 bases between them. CDR3 coding DNA: TGCAGCGTCTCACGGGGTTACACCATATATTTT. It codes for CSVSRGYTIYF.

The gene calls are TRBV15 and TRBJ2-5; TRBD2 aligns across 8 bases. CDR3 length: 15 residues. Germline CDR1 reads LNHNV; CDR2 reads YYDKDF (reference sequence). V lost 1 base to trimming and J lost 7 bases; unmatched junction nucleotides: 8. The CDR3 loop reads CATSRVSGSGGTQYF. For the CDR3, the DNA is TGTGCCACCAGCAGAGTAAGCGGGAGCGGGGGGACCCAGTACTTC. Looking up the rest from reference TRBV15 and TRBJ2-5 gives the full variable domain: DAMVIQNPRYQVTQFGKPVTLSCSQTLNHNVMYWYQQKSSQAPKLLFHYYDKDFNNEADTPDNFQSRRPNTSFCFLDIRSPGLGDTAMYLCATSRVSGSGGTQYFGPGTRLLVL.

V usage is TRBV20-1 and J usage is TRBJ1-2; D is undetermined. The CDR3 totals 11 residues. Germline V gene sequence: CDR1 DFQATT, CDR2 SNEGSKA (reference sequence). Trimming took off 3 bases at V and 7 bases at J, with 9 bases between the two ends. In DNA, the CDR3 is TGCAGTGCTAGCCCCTACGGTGGCTACACCTTC. It yields the protein CSASPYGGYTF.

There are a few counts of this clone. CDR3 amino acids: CASSSASLAQKETQYF. For the CDR3, the DNA is TGTGCCAGCAGCTCCGCATCACTAGCGCAGAAAGAGACCCAGTACTTC. V usage is TRBV13 and J usage is TRBJ2-5; 7 nucleotides align to TRBD2. Germline lookup yields CDR1 PRHDT and CDR2 FYEKMQ (reference sequence). This CDR3 contains 16 residues. V lost 4 bases, J lost 3 bases, and 11 bases stayed unmatched. The whole variable domain, filled in from reference TRBV13 and TRBJ2-5, reads AAGVIQSPRHLIKEKRETATLKCYPIPRHDTVYWYQQGPGQDPQFLISFYEKMQSDKGSIPDRFSAQQFSDYHSELNMSSLELGDSALYFCASSSASLAQKETQYFGPGTRLLVL.

The chain is built from TRBV7-9 and TRBJ2-1; either TRBD1 or TRBD2 may fit D (6 bases each). The ends were cut back, 7 bases at V and 8 bases at J, with 18 bases in the middle. CDR1 SEHNR and CDR2 FQNEAQ come from the germline V gene (reference sequence). The CDR3 totals 14 residues. The CDR3 loop reads CASTRRGQGDEQFF. The CDR3 DNA sequence: TGTGCCAGCACCCGACGGGGGCAAGGCGATGAGCAGTTCTTC.

This clone has a count of ten or more. This rearrangement joins TRBV15 to TRBJ2-1; 8 positions agree with TRBD2. Germline CDR1 is LNHNV and CDR2 is YYDKDF (reference sequence). This CDR3 spans 17 amino acids. With V trimmed by 3 bases and J by 7 bases, 14 bases remained unmatched. The CDR3 region has the DNA TGTGCCACCAGCAGGGGACTGGGGCAAGCGGGAGTAAATGAGCAGTTCTTC. Encoded protein: CATSRGLGQAGVNEQFF. The complete variable domain, with remaining parts taken from reference TRBV15 and TRBJ2-1, reads DAMVIQNPRYQVTQFGKPVTLSCSQTLNHNVMYWYQQKSSQAPKLLFHYYDKDFNNEADTPDNFQSRRPNTSFCFLDIRSPGLGDTAMYLCATSRGLGQAGVNEQFFGPGTRLTVL.

The J gene is TRBJ2-7, the V gene TRBV18; D remains unclear. Deletions cut 6 bases from V and 4 bases from J, with 13 bases between. The CDR3 runs to 13 residues. Germline loops: CDR1 KGHSH, CDR2 LQKENI. The CDR3 DNA reads TGTGCCAGCTCCCCTAAAGGATCTTACGAGCAGTACTTC. Amino acid sequence: CASSPKGSYEQYF.

There are a few counts of this clone. The sample holds other DNA sequences that translate to the same CDR3. The V call is TRBV19, the J call TRBJ2-3; TRBD1 aligns across 8 bases. V was clipped by 7 bases and J by 3 bases; unmatched bases: 3. Germline CDR1 reads LNHDA; CDR2 reads SQIVND (reference sequence). The CDR3 is 13 residues long. CDR3 region: CASTDRATDTQYF. CDR3 bases: TGTGCCAGTACGGACAGGGCGACAGATACGCAGTATTTT.

This clone has more than one count but fewer than ten. The CDR3 DNA is TGTGCCAGCCGGCGAGGACAGTCTCTGGGTGGCTACACCTTC. Its protein product is CASRRGQSLGGYTF. The rearrangement joins TRBV25-1 to TRBJ1-2; possibly TRBD1 for D (6 bases). The CDR3 spans 14 residues. Germline V gives CDR1 MGHDK, CDR2 SYGVNS. Trimming left V 8 bases short and J 7 bases short, with 20 bases between.

Only a few counts were recorded for this clone. V usage is TRBV28 and J usage is TRBJ2-5, with D maybe TRBD2 (5 bases). Germline assignment: CDR1 MDHEN and CDR2 SYDVKM. The CDR3 covers 14 residues. V lost 4 bases and J 5 bases, leaving 14 bases between the germline ends. CDR3 protein: CASSWQWERETQYF. The CDR3 coding sequence is TGTGCCAGCAGTTGGCAGTGGGAGAGGGAGACCCAGTACTTC. The full variable domain, with the rest looked up from reference TRBV28 and TRBJ2-5, is DVKVTQSSRYLVKRTGEKVFLECVQDMDHENMFWYRQDPGLGLRLIYFSYDVKMKEKGDIPEGYSVSREKKERFSLILESASTNQTSMYLCASSWQWERETQYFGPGTRLLVL.

The rearrangement joins TRBV5-4 to TRBJ1-1; D perhaps matches TRBD1 (5 bases). V gave up 4 bases and J gave up 1 base, with 11 bases separating them. The CDR3 has 14 amino acids. The germline CDR1 and CDR2 sequences are SGHNT and YYREEE (reference sequence). In nucleotides, the CDR3 is TGTGCCAGCAGCCCTCGACAGACGAACACTGAAGCTTTCTTT. It is translated as CASSPRQTNTEAFF.

The chain is built from TRBV4-1 and TRBJ2-5; 7 bases line up with TRBD1. The CDR3 runs 12 residues. Per the germline V gene, CDR1 is MGHRA and CDR2 is YSYEKL. Trimming took 4 bases from V and 14 from J; bases not matched to a gene: 10. This CDR3 reads CASSPLGQAPYF. The CDR3 DNA reads TGCGCCAGCAGCCCCCTAGGACAGGCTCCATACTTC.

The chain carries TRBV25-1 and TRBJ1-3; the D gene is possibly TRBD1 (5 bases). There are 14 residues in the CDR3. V gave up 8 bases and J gave up 0 bases, with 11 bases separating them. Germline CDR1 MGHDK, CDR2 SYGVNS. CDR3 in amino acids: CASGDRSSGNTIYF. CDR3 sequence (DNA): TGTGCCAGCGGGGACCGTTCCTCTGGAAACACCATATATTTT.

At least ten counts were recorded for this clone. V usage is TRBV5-4 and J usage is TRBJ2-2, with TRBD1 matching 9 bases. The CDR3 length is 17 residues. Trimming at V came to 4 bases and at J to 2 bases, leaving 9 bases not matched to a gene. Germline CDR1 and CDR2: SGHNT and YYREEE (reference sequence). CDR3: CASSGTRDRANTGELFF. Written as DNA, the CDR3 is TGTGCCAGCAGCGGCACCCGGGACAGGGCTAACACCGGGGAGCTGTTTTTT.

This clone was seen only a few times. It is likely a read error: a sequence one base away is far more abundant. The V and J genes are TRBV19 and TRBJ2-1; TRBD2 aligns across 10 bases. CDR1 and CDR2 (germline): LNHDA, SQIVND (reference sequence). The CDR3 loop spans 16 amino acids. V gave up 4 bases and J gave up 0 bases; unmatched junction bases: 3. The CDR3 nucleotides read TGTGCCAGTAGTAGGACTAGCGGCCGCTCCTACAATGAGCAGTTCTTC. Translating gives CASSRTSGRSYNEQFF.

The chain uses TRBV18 and TRBJ2-1; TRBD2 agrees at 7 bases. Germline CDR1 is KGHSH and CDR2 is LQKENI. Trimming at V came to 0 bases and at J to 5 bases, leaving 7 bases not matched to a gene. The CDR3 runs to 16 residues. The CDR3 bases are TGTGCCAGCTCACCACCCAACCTAGCGGAACACAATGAGCAGTTCTTC. It encodes CASSPPNLAEHNEQFF.

This clone was found a few times. DNA for the CDR3: TGTGCCACCAGCAGAGAACAGGAAGAGACCCAGTACTTC. Amino acids: CATSREQEETQYF. This chain joins TRBV15 and TRBJ2-5, with D maybe TRBD1 (5 bases). The CDR3 totals 13 residues. V was cut by 0 bases and J by 3 bases, with 5 bases left in between. In germline, CDR1 is LNHNV, CDR2 YYDKDF (reference sequence). Full variable domain (missing parts from reference TRBV15 and TRBJ2-5): DAMVIQNPRYQVTQFGKPVTLSCSQTLNHNVMYWYQQKSSQAPKLLFHYYDKDFNNEADTPDNFQSRRPNTSFCFLDIRSPGLGDTAMYLCATSREQEETQYFGPGTRLLVL.

This clone was seen more than once but under ten times. The genes are TRBV30 and TRBJ2-3; the match to TRBD2 covers 12 bases. Trimming at V came to 1 base and at J to 4 bases, leaving 3 bases not matched to a gene. The CDR3 extends over 15 amino acids. Germline V gene sequence: CDR1 GTSNPN, CDR2 SVGIG (reference sequence). The CDR3 sequence: CAWSGGLAGSDTQYF. In nucleotides, the CDR3 is TGTGCCTGGAGTGGTGGACTAGCGGGATCAGATACGCAGTATTTT. Variable domain in full (rest from reference TRBV30 and TRBJ2-3): SQTIHQWPATLVQPVGSPLSLECTVEGTSNPNLYWYRQAAGRGLQLLFYSVGIGQISSEVPQNLSASRPQDRQFILSSKKLLLSDSGFYLCAWSGGLAGSDTQYFGPGTRLTVL.

This clone was observed a few times. The CDR3 bases are TGTGCCACCAGCAATTGGGCAGAGAACACCGGGGAGCTGTTTTTT. Translated, it gives CATSNWAENTGELFF. The V call is TRBV15, the J call TRBJ2-2; no definite D call. The CDR3 loop spans 15 amino acids. Germline V gene sequence: CDR1 LNHNV, CDR2 YYDKDF (reference sequence). V lost 4 bases, J lost 1 base, and 10 bases lay in between.

This clone came up a few times. The rearrangement uses TRBV7-9 and TRBJ1-1; D gene ambiguous. V lost 5 bases, J lost 4 bases, and 8 bases lay in between. The CDR3 loop spans 12 amino acids. Germline CDR1 reads SEHNR; CDR2 reads FQNEAQ (reference sequence). CDR3 loop: CASSLYGTEAFF. CDR3 nucleotide sequence: TGTGCCAGCAGCCTCTATGGCACTGAAGCTTTCTTT.

This clone was seen more than once but under ten times. The DNA for the CDR3 is TGTGCCAGCAGGTCGGACTACTCACAAGAGACCCAGTACTTC. Translated, it gives CASRSDYSQETQYF. The genes are TRBV6-5 and TRBJ2-5; possibly TRBD2 for D (6 bases). CDR3 length equals 14 residues. Germline V CDR1 and CDR2: MNHEY, SVGAGI. V dropped 6 bases and J dropped 2 bases, with 13 bases sitting between them.

This chain links TRBV7-2 with TRBJ2-7; 7 positions agree with TRBD1. Trimming at V came to 5 bases and at J to 2 bases, leaving 3 bases not matched to a gene. CDR1 and CDR2 from the germline V gene are SGHTA and FQGNSA. The CDR3 loop spans 13 amino acids. In DNA, the CDR3 is TGTGCCAGCAGCCCGGGACAGACCTACGAGCAGTACTTC. It translates to CASSPGQTYEQYF.

This clone was seen at least ten times. The V and J genes are TRBV6-1 and TRBJ2-7, with D maybe TRBD2 (7 bases). Germline CDR1 MNHNS, CDR2 SASEGT. The V and J ends lost 0 bases and 2 bases respectively, with 8 bases between them. This CDR3 is 14 amino acids long. CDR3 in DNA: TGTGCCAGCAGTGAAGCGCGGGGGCCCTACGAGCAGTACTTC. It yields the protein CASSEARGPYEQYF.

A few counts support this clone. The chain carries TRBV13 and TRBJ2-2, with TRBD1 as a possible D gene (5 bases). Per the germline V gene, CDR1 is PRHDT and CDR2 is FYEKMQ (reference sequence). Trimming took off 5 bases at V and 4 bases at J, with 11 bases between the two ends. This CDR3 spans 14 amino acids. CDR3 sequence reads: CASSRRQSTGELFF. CDR3 coding DNA: TGTGCCAGCAGCCGGCGACAGTCCACCGGGGAGCTGTTTTTT.

This clone turned up a few times. The V call is TRBV29-1, the J call TRBJ1-2; D may be TRBD1 (5 bases). This CDR3 comprises 11 residues. CDR1 is SQVTM and CDR2 is ANQGSEA in the germline V gene. The DNA of the CDR3 is TGCCTCGCGGGGGACGAGGGTGGCTACACCTTC. It yields the protein CLAGDEGGYTF.

The rearrangement links TRBV5-6 to TRBJ2-7, with a possible D match to TRBD1 (5 bases). Germline loops: CDR1 SGHDT, CDR2 YYEEEE. The CDR3 covers 14 residues. Trimming shortened V by 3 bases and J by 9 bases, and 19 bases separated the two germline ends. The CDR3 nucleotides are TGTGCCAGCAGCTCTACAGGTAGGCTACGAGGGCAGTACTTC. Its translation is CASSSTGRLRGQYF.